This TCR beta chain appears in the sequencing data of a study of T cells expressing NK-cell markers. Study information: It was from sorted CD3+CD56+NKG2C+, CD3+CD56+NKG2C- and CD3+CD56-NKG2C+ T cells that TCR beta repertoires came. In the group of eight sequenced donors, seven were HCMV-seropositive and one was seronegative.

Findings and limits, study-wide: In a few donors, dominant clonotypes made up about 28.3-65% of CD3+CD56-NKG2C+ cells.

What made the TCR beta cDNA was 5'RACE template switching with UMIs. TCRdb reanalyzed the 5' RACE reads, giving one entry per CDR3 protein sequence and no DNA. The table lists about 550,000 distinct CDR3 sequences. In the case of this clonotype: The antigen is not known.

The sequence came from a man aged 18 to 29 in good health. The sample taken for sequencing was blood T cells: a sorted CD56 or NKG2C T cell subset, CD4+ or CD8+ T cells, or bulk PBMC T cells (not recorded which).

CDR3 loop: CASSWGTGGSYEQYF. V and J are TRBV6-5 and TRBJ2-7; TCRdb lists TRBD2, though no DNA is available to test this call. The CDR3 covers 15 residues. Germline V CDR1 and CDR2: MNHEY, SVGAGI.